This TCR beta chain was retrieved from a study of identical twins. This clonotype came up a few times. Looked up from germline, CDR1 is DFQATT and CDR2 is SNEGSKA (reference sequence). Trimming removed 5 bases from V and 7 bases from J, with 20 bases in between. This CDR3 comprises 14 residues. TCRdb re-analysed the 5' RACE reads in MiXCR, keeping a single row per CDR3 protein. The profile shows roughly 690,000 distinct CDR3 sequences, roughly 6% of them singletons. The chain is built from TRBV20-1 and TRBJ2-5; D possibly matches TRBD1 or TRBD2 (5 bases each). The sequence was obtained from a man aged 18-30 years in good health. Material: naive T cells sorted from blood. The CDR3 sequence is CSAEGRGGEGTQYF. CDR3 nucleotides: TGCAGTGCTGAGGGGAGAGGAGGTGAGGGGACCCAGTACTTC.